The text below deals with one TCR beta chain. The data derive from a study of blood T cell repertoires in COVID-19. About the research overall: The study drew acute and convalescent COVID-19 samples from the United States, Italy and Spain. Sources were T cells, B-cell-depleted T cells, or PBMCs; the material itself was cDNA or gDNA.

In the study's own analysis: Amplified reference gene primers provided the basis for estimating nucleated cell counts. TCRdb keeps only in-frame clones here, not all; method: immunoSEQ multiplex PCR. V and J calls and clone size are given by that table; D and trimming were obtained from the DNA. This sample has fewer than 95,000 clones, with 89% found just once. This CDR3 has 12 amino acids. Germline values: CDR1 SGHVS, CDR2 FNYEAQ. V lost 5 bases and J lost 5, with 9 bases in between. This TCR was recovered from a man in his fifties or sixties with acute or convalescent COVID-19. The source material was peripheral blood. The gene calls are TRBV7-6 and TRBJ2-5, with D hard to call. This CDR3 is CASSPVEETQYF. Written as DNA, the CDR3 is TGTGCCAGCAGCCCCGTAGAGGAGACCCAGTACTTC.